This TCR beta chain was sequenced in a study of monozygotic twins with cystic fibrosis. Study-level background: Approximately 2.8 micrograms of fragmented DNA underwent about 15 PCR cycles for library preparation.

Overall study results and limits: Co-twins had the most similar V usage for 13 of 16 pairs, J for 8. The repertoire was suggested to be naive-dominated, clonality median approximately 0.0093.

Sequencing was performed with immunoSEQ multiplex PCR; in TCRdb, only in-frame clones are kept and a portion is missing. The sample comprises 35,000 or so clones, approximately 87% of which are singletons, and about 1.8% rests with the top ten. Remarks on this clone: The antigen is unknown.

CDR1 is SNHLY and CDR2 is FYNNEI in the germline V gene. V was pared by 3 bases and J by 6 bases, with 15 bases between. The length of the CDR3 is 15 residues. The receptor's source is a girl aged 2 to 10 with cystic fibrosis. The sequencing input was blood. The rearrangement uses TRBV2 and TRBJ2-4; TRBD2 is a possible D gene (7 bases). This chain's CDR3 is CASSEGGARGNIQYF. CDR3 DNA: TGTGCCAGCAGTGAGGGGGGGGCAAGAGGAAACATTCAGTACTTC.